This T cell receptor beta chain appears in the sequencing data of a study of blood T cell repertoires in COVID-19. Profiling relied on immunoSEQ multiplex PCR, and the TCRdb table lists in-frame clones only, not all of them. In the table there are about 82,000 clones, 78% of which are singletons. The ends lost 4 bases at V and 5 bases at J; junction bases unmatched: 8. Germline V lookup: CDR1 SEHNR, CDR2 FQNEAQ (reference sequence). This CDR3 contains 14 residues. Seattle's enrolled individuals joined amid active infection and were then monitored longitudinally. The specimen sequenced was peripheral blood. The chain uses TRBV7-9 and TRBJ2-7, with 7 bases that match TRBD1. The receptor was derived from a man in his sixties with COVID-19, enrolled during active disease. CDR3 bases: TGTGCCAGCAGCTCTACAGGGGCTGGGGACGAGCAGTACTTC. This sequence encodes CASSSTGAGDEQYF.